One T cell receptor (beta chain) is described in this entry. This sample is drawn from a study of T cells in localized non-small cell lung cancer. Libraries were prepared by immunoSEQ multiplex PCR; TCRdb keeps only in-frame clonotypes and omits some of them. Among 50,000 to 60,000 clones, roughly 75% were seen once, and the ten largest hold about 4.7%. This CDR3 is 13 amino acids long. V was clipped by 7 bases and J by 7 bases, with 17 bases between them. Germline-derived CDR1 and CDR2 are GTSNPN and SVGIG (reference sequence). Sequences were derived from PBMCs, sampled before any cancer treatment. This TCR derives from a woman aged 40 to 75 with stage II lung adenocarcinoma. The rearrangement links TRBV30 to TRBJ1-5, with D possibly being TRBD1 (5 bases). The CDR3 nucleotides are TGTGCCTTTAACAAGGGGCCGGGGCAGCCCCAGCATTTT. This codes for CAFNKGPGQPQHF.